These 19 T cell receptor beta chains share one sample of origin, sequenced in a study of breast tumors, draining lymph nodes, adjacent tissues. One entry per CDR3 protein results from TCRdb running MiXCR on the multiplex PCR reads. The sample holds about 230,000 distinct CDR3 sequences; roughly 32% are singletons and the top ten take over 1.1%. Breast cancer patients provided tissue from their axillary draining lymph nodes. The specimen was axillary lymph node tissue. These receptors originate from a female donor with breast cancer. Some clones in this sample may be carry-over from other donors' samples.

This clonotype was seen many times. V gene TRBV4-2 combines with J gene TRBJ1-2; TRBD1 is a possible D gene (5 bases). Germline CDR1 reads LGHNA; CDR2 reads YNFKEQ. This CDR3 comprises 14 residues. The V end was cut by 3 bases, the J end by 4 bases, with 12 bases between. The CDR3 sequence: CASSQGTESYGYTF. The CDR3 DNA sequence: TGTGCCAGCAGCCAGGGGACCGAAAGCTATGGCTACACCTTC.

There are many counts of this clonotype. This chain connects TRBV29-1 to TRBJ2-3; 10 bases fit TRBD2. Losses at the gene ends were 6 bases for V and 2 bases for J; bases not matched to a gene: 8. Germline lookup yields CDR1 SQVTM and CDR2 ANQGSEA. The length of the CDR3 is 15 residues. This CDR3 is CSVSGGERATDTQYF. Here the CDR3 DNA reads TGCAGCGTAAGCGGGGGGGAACGGGCCACAGATACGCAGTATTTT.

About this clonotype itself: This may stem from a read error, because a much larger clone lies one nucleotide away. The V and J genes are TRBV5-6 and TRBJ2-5, with a tentative D call TRBD1 (6 bases). There are 15 residues in the CDR3. Germline V gene data show CDR1 as SGHDT and CDR2 as YYEEEE. CDR3 loop: CASSLGGGGREAQYF. The CDR3 DNA follows: TGTGCCAGCAGCTTGGGTGGGGGCGGACGAGAGGCCCAGTACTTC.

This clonotype showed up many times. The rearrangement joins TRBV12-3 or TRBV12-4 to TRBJ1-5; 7 bases fit TRBD1. Trimming cost V 1 base and J 3 bases; bases outside gene matches: 3. This CDR3 comprises 15 residues. The CDR3 reads CASSLGQGVNQPQHF. CDR3 nucleotide sequence: TGTGCCAGCAGTTTAGGACAGGGTGTCAATCAGCCCCAGCATTTT.

Regarding this clonotype: Being one base from a much bigger clone, this may be a read error. The genes are TRBV7-2 and TRBJ2-1; D tentatively reads TRBD1 or TRBD2 (5 bases each). The CDR3 consists of 15 residues. V lost 0 bases, J lost 4 bases, and 10 bases lay in between. Germline assignment: CDR1 SGHTA and CDR2 FQGNSA. CDR3 sequence (DNA): TGTGCCAGCAGCTTAGCCCAGGGAGCTTACAATGAGCAGTTCTTC. This translates into CASSLAQGAYNEQFF.

The chain has TRBV2 and TRBJ2-5; D remains unclear. This CDR3 is 12 amino acids long. V lost 6 bases, J lost 8 bases, and 13 bases lay in between. The germline V gene encodes CDR1 SNHLY and CDR2 FYNNEI. CDR3: CASSVGLGTQYF. CDR3 nucleotides: TGTGCCAGCAGCGTTGGTCTGGGAACCCAGTACTTC.

The table lists this clonotype with many counts. The rearrangement joins TRBV18 to TRBJ2-7; D gene unclear. The germline CDR1 and CDR2 sequences are KGHSH and LQKENI. CDR3 length: 13 amino acids. Trimming removed 4 bases from V and 4 bases from J, with 11 bases in between. The CDR3 DNA reads as TGTGCCAGCTCACGGACGGCCGGGTACGAGCAGTACTTC. This gives the protein CASSRTAGYEQYF.

This clonotype was seen many times. This chain links TRBV5-1 with TRBJ2-7; no clear D gene. V was pared by 4 bases and J by 0 bases, with 5 bases between. Germline-derived CDR1 and CDR2 are SGHRS and YFSETQ. CDR3 length: 12 amino acids. The CDR3 is CASSTSSYEQYF. CDR3 in DNA: TGCGCCAGCAGCACCAGCTCCTACGAGCAGTACTTC.

This rearrangement joins TRBV25-1 to TRBJ1-5; D remains unclear. Trimming took 8 bases from V and 0 from J, leaving 14 bases between them. Germline assignment: CDR1 MGHDK and CDR2 SYGVNS. The CDR3 contains 15 residues. Here the CDR3 reads CASQEPVNSNQPQHF. CDR3 nucleotide sequence: TGTGCCAGCCAAGAACCGGTTAATAGCAATCAGCCCCAGCATTTT. The full variable domain, completed using reference TRBV25-1 and TRBJ1-5, is EADIYQTPRYLVIGTGKKITLECSQTMGHDKMYWYQQDPGMELHLIHYSYGVNSTEKGDLSSESTVSRIRTEHFPLTLESARPSHTSQYLCASQEPVNSNQPQHFGDGTRLSIL.

Many counts were recorded for this clonotype. The rearrangement uses TRBV3-1 and TRBJ1-6; 9 nucleotides align to TRBD1. This CDR3 is 16 amino acids long. CDR1 LGHDT and CDR2 YNNKEL come from the germline V gene (reference sequence). The J segment lost 7 bases and the V segment lost 4 bases, leaving 8 bases of the junction unmatched. CDR3 sequence reads: CASSPRSGTGNSPLHF. The CDR3 bases are TGTGCCAGCAGCCCGCGATCCGGGACAGGGAATTCACCCCTCCACTTT. The variable domain in full, with the rest retrieved from reference TRBV3-1 and TRBJ1-6, is DTAVSQTPKYLVTQMGNDKSIKCEQNLGHDTMYWYKQDSKKFLKIMFSYNNKELIINETVPNRFSPKSPDKAHLNLHINSLELGDSAVYFCASSPRSGTGNSPLHFGNGTRLTVT.

This clonotype occurred many times. The V gene is TRBV28, the J gene TRBJ2-7, with a possible D match to TRBD1 (5 bases). Trimming left V 3 bases short and J 5 bases short, with 11 bases between. Germline V CDR1 and CDR2: MDHEN, SYDVKM. The length of the CDR3 is 13 residues. The CDR3 DNA reads TGTGCCAGCAGTTTCGGAGACAGCCACGAGCAGTACTTC. It is translated as CASSFGDSHEQYF.

Comments on this clonotype: Compared with germline, one end of the junction differs, possibly owing to a read error. The gene calls are TRBV7-7 and TRBJ1-4; 7 bases line up with TRBD1. Germline CDR1 SSHAT, CDR2 FNYEAQ (reference sequence). This CDR3 contains 13 residues. The CDR3 reads CASSLEQGEKLFF. Here the CDR3 DNA reads TGTGCTAGCAGCTTAGAACAGGGGGAAAAACTGTTTTTT.

V and J are TRBV28 and TRBJ1-5; the match to TRBD1 covers 7 bases. The CDR3 length is 15 residues. Germline values: CDR1 MDHEN, CDR2 SYDVKM. J lost 0 bases, V lost 6 bases, and 5 bases had no gene match. The CDR3 DNA follows: TGTGCCAGCAGGGGGACAGATTATAGCAATCAGCCCCAGCATTTT. Its translation: CASRGTDYSNQPQHF.

This clonotype appeared many times. The gene calls are TRBV5-5 and TRBJ1-5; no definite D call. The CDR3 is made up of 13 amino acids. V was trimmed by 0 bases and J by 5 bases, leaving 6 bases between them. CDR1 SGHKS and CDR2 YYEKEE come from the germline V gene (reference sequence). DNA of the CDR3: TGTGCCAGCAGCTTGGCGGGCGATCAGCCCCAGCATTTT. Amino acid sequence: CASSLAGDQPQHF. Variable domain in full (rest from reference TRBV5-5 and TRBJ1-5): DAGVTQSPTHLIKTRGQQVTLRCSPISGHKSVSWYQQVLGQGPQFIFQYYEKEERGRGNFPDRFSARQFPNYSSELNVNALLLGDSALYLCASSLAGDQPQHFGDGTRLSIL.

This clonotype occurred many times. The V gene is TRBV4-2, the J gene TRBJ2-7, with 9 bases matching TRBD2. The germline V gene has CDR1 LGHNA and CDR2 YNFKEQ. The CDR3 contains 16 residues. V lost 3 bases to trimming and J lost 2 bases; unmatched junction nucleotides: 8. The CDR3, as DNA: TGTGCCAGCAGCCAGAGGGGTAGCGGGGGAGCCTACGAGCAGTACTTC. This codes for CASSQRGSGGAYEQYF.

Notes on this clonotype: Here the CDR3 omits its conserved ending phenylalanine or tryptophan, so a read error is the likely source. The J gene is TRBJ2-5, the V gene TRBV20-1; D ambiguous. This CDR3 region has 12 residues. Germline CDR1 and CDR2: DFQATT and SNEGSKA (reference sequence). Trimming left V 4 bases short and J 1 base short, with 7 bases between. For the CDR3, the DNA is TGCAGTGCTACGGAAGTCCAAGAGACCCAGTACCCC. This encodes CSATEVQETQYP.

Comment on this clonotype: An end of the junction differs from the germline gene, which may be a read error. This chain connects TRBV19 to TRBJ2-6; 9 positions match TRBD1. In germline, CDR1 is LNHDA, CDR2 SQIVND (reference sequence). CDR3 length: 13 amino acids. CDR3 DNA sequence: TGTGCCAGTAGTAGGGACAGGGCCTACGTCCTGACTTTC. It is translated as CASSRDRAYVLTF.

Many counts were recorded for this clonotype. The chain links TRBV30 to TRBJ2-3; D unresolved. Trimming left V 0 bases short and J 0 bases short, with 7 bases between. The CDR3 consists of 14 residues. Germline V gives CDR1 GTSNPN, CDR2 SVGIG (reference sequence). CDR3 loop: CAWSVGYSTDTQYF. The CDR3 bases are TGTGCCTGGAGTGTAGGGTATAGCACAGATACGCAGTATTTT.

The genes are TRBV12-3 or TRBV12-4 and TRBJ1-6; D is unresolved. The CDR3 loop spans 13 amino acids. The V end was cut by 6 bases, the J end by 10 bases, with 13 bases between. The DNA of the CDR3 is TGTGCCAGCAGGCGGGTCACCAACTCACCCCTCCACTTT. It encodes CASRRVTNSPLHF.